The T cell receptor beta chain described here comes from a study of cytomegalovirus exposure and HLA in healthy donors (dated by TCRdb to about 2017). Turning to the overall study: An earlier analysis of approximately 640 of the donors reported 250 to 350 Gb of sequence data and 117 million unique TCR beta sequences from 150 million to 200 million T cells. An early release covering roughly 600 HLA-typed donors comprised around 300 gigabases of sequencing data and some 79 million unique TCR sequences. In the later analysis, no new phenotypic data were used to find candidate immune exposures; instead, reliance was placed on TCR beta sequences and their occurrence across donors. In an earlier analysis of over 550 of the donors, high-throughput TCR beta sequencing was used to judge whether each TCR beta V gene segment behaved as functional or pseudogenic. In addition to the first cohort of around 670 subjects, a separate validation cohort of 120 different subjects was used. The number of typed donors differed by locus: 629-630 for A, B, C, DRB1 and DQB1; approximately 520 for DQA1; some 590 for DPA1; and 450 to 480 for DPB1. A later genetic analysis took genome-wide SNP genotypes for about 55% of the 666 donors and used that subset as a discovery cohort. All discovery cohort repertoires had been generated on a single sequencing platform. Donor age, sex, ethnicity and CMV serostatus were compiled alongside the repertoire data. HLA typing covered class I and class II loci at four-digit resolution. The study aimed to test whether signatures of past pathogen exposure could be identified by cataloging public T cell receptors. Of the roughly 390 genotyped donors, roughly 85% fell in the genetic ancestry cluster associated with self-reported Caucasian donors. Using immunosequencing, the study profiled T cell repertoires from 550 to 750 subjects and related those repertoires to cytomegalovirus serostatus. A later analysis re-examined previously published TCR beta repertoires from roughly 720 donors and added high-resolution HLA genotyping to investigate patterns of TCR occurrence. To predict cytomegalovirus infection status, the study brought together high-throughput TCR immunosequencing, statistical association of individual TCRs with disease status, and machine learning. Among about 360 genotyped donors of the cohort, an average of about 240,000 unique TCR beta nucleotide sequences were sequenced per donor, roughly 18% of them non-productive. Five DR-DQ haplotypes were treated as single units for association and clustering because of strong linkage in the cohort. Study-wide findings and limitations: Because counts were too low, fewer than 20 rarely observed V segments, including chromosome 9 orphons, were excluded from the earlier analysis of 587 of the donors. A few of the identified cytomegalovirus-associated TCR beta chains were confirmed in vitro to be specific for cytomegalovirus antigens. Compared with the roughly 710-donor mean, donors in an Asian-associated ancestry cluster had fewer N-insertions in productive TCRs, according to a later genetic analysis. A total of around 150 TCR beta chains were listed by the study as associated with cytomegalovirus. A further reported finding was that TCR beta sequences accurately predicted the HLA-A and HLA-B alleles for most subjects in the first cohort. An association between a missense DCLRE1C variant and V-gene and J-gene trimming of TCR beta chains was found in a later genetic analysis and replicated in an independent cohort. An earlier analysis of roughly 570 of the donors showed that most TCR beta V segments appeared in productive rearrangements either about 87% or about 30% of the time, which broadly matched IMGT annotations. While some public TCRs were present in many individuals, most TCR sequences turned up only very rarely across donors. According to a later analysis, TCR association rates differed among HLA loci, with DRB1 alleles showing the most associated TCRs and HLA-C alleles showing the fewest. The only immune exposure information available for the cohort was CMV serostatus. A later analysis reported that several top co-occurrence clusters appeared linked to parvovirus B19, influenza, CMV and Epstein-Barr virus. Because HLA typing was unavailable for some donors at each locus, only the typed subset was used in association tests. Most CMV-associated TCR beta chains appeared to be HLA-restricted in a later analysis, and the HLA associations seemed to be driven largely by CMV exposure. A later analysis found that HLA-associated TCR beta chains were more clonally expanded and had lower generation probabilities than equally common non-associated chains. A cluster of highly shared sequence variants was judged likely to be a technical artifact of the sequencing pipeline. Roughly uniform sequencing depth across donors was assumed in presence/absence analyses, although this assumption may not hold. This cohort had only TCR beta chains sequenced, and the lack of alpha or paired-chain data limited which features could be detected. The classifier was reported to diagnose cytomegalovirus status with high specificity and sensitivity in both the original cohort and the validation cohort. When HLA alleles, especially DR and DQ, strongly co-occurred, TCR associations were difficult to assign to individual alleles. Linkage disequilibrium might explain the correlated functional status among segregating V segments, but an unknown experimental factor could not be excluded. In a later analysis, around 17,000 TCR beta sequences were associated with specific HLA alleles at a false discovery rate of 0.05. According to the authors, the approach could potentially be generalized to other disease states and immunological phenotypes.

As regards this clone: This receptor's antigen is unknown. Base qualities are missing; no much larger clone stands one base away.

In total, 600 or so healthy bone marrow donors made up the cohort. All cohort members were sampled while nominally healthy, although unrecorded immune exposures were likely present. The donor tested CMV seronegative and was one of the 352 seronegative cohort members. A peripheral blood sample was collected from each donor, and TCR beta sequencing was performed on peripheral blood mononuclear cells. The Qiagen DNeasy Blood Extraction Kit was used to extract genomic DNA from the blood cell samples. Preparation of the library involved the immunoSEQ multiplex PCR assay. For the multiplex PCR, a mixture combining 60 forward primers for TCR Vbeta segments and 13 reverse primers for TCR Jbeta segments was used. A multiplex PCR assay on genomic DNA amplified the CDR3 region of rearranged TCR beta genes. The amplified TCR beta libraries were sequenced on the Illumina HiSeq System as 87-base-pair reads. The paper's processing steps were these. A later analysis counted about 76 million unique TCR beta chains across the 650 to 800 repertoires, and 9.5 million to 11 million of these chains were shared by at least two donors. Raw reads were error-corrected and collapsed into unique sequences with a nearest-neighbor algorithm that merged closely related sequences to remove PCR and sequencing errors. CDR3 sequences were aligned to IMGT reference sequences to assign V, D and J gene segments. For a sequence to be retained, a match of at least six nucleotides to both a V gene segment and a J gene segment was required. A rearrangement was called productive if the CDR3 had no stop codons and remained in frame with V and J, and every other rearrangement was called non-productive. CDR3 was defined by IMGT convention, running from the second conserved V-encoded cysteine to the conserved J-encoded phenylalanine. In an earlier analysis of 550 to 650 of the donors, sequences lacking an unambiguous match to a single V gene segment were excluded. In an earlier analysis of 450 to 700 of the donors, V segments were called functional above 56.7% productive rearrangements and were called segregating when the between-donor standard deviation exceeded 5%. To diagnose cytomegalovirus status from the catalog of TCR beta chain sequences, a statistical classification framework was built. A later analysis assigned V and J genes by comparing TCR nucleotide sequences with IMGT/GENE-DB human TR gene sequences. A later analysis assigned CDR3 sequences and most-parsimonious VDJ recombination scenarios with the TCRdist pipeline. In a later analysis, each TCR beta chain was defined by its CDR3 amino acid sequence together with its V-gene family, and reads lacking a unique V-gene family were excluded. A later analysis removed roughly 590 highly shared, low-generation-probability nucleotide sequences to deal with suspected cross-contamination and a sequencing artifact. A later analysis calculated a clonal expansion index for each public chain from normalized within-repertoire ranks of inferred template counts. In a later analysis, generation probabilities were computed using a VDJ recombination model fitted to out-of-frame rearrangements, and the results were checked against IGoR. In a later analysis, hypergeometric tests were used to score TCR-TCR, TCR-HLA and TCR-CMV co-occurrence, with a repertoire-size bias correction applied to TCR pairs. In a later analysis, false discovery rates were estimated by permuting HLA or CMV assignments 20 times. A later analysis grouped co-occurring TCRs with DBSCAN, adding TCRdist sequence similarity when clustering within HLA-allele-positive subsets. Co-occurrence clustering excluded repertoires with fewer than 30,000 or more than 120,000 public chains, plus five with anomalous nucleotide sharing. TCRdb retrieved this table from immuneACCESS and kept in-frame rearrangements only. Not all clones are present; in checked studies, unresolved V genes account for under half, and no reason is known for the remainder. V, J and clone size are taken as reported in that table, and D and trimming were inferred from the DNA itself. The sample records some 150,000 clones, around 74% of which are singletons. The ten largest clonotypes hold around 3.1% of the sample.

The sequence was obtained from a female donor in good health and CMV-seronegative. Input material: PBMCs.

The CDR3 has the sequence CASSRLGASSGNTIYF. The nucleotide sequence is TGTGCCAGCTCCAGGCTGGGGGCAAGCTCTGGAAACACCATATATTTT. The chain employs TRBV27 and TRBJ1-3; TRBD1 could be the D gene, as 6 bases match. CDR1 and CDR2, per the germline V gene (reference sequence), are MNHEY and SMNVEV. Taken from cysteine to phenylalanine, the CDR3 has 16 residues. The CDR3 DNA has 48 bases and is translated from base 1. Deletion took 8 bases off V and 0 bases off J, with a span of 17 bases between the germline ends.